Listed below are T cell receptor beta chains from one sample, sequenced in a study of blood T cell repertoires in COVID-19. Profiled with immunoSEQ multiplex PCR; TCRdb holds only in-frame clones, not every one. This sample yields tens of thousands of clones, of which approximately 85% are seen a single time; around 28% belongs to the top ten. Sequences were obtained from peripheral blood. The receptors were gathered from a woman of 80 years or more with COVID-19, enrolled during active disease. CDR3s include the opening cysteine and the closing phenylalanine or tryptophan.

TRBJ2-3 TRBV19 CASRRQGTDTQYF
TRBJ1-2 TRBV5-1 CASSPGTGFGYTF
TRBJ1-2 TRBV3-1/TRBV3-2 CASSLSAGGNYGYTF
TRBJ2-2 TRBV4-2 CASSVQTVNTGELFF
TRBJ2-2 TRBV7-2 CASSLRGGRYANTGELFF
TRBJ1-1 TRBV3-1/TRBV3-2 CASSQGAGGNTEAFF
TRBJ2-2 TRBV24-1 CATSARVSDTGELFF
TRBJ1-2 TRBV12-5 CASGSSGFSYGYTF
TRBJ1-3 TRBV19 CASSPDRWGNTIYF
TRBJ1-4 TRBV5-1 CASSVQGADEKLFF
TRBJ2-3 TRBV7-9 CASVPGQASTDTQYF
TRBJ1-2 TRBV5-1 CASSPAGQGNYGYTF
TRBJ1-2 TRBV30 CAWSRRGQAWAGYTF
TRBJ1-2 TRBV6-4 CASSESGREGGGYTF
TRBJ2-1 TRBV2 CASSLTSGGVGGEQFF
TRBJ2-1 TRBV5-5 CASTTGTGEGNEQFF
TRBJ1-3 TRBV7-9 CASSLAEPAGNTIYF
TRBJ2-7 TRBV7-9 CASSFEQVVDEQYF
TRBJ1-5 TRBV9 CASSGPGLNQPQHF
TRBJ2-7 TRBV7-2 CASSLRGQKTYEQYF
TRBJ2-6 TRBV10-2 CASRDPGSRANVLTF
TRBJ1-5 TRBV15 CATSPGTPPNQPQHF
TRBJ2-1 TRBV27 CASRGLYLWNEQFF
TRBJ2-3 TRBV6-6 CASGDTQYF
TRBJ1-1 TRBV3-1/TRBV3-2 CASSQVGTMNTEAFF
TRBJ2-2 TRBV27 CASSFKRGGTYGGELFF
TRBJ2-4 TRBV5-6 CASSWTGLGDKNIQYF
TRBJ2-6 TRBV5-6 CASSTGTGVTGANVLTF
TRBJ2-7 TRBV5-6 CASSRGVASSYEQYF